This T cell receptor beta chain was identified in a study of shared clonotypes between healthy human individuals. The study's findings and limits: Across subsets, estimated richness was generally greater for naive than for memory populations.

Over several immunoSEQ plates, each subset's genomic DNA was distributed in even portions. Some clones are missing from TCRdb's copy, which holds only in-frame ones; the method was immunoSEQ multiplex PCR. This table holds 2.5 million or so clones, around nine tenths found once. Regarding this clone: The antigen is not known.

The length of the CDR3 is 17 residues. V was shortened by 3 bases and J by 5 bases, with 20 bases between the two germline ends. Germline-derived CDR1 and CDR2 are KGHSH and LQKENI. This TCR was recovered from a man between 18 and 29 years old in good health. Sequences were obtained from naive CD4+ T cells sorted from blood. Subset meaning: CD45RA+ positively selected. The chain recombines TRBV18 with TRBJ2-1; unclear D gene. CDR3 in DNA: TGTGCCAGCTCACCTACAGTGGGCAGCCCACGACACAATGAGCAGTTCTTC. Translated: CASSPTVGSPRHNEQFF.